Below, one T cell receptor (beta chain) is given with its context. Its target is not known. Sequence at one end of the junction differs from germline and may be a read error. This sample stems from a study of shared clonotypes between healthy human individuals. The unsorted samples took tens of millions of PBMCs to get genomic DNA. Clones were sequenced by immunoSEQ multiplex PCR, and TCRdb holds only the in-frame ones, with some missing. The sample comprises about 490,000 clones, about 82% of which are singletons, and 10% to 15% rests with the top ten. Study observations and caveats: Clonotype sharing among donors was thought likely to change with sequencing depth.

The CDR3 is made up of 15 amino acids. CDR1 is SEHNR, CDR2 FQNEAQ, per germline (reference sequence). This receptor was obtained from a middle-aged woman in good health. Some clones in this sample may be carry-over from other donors' samples. Material for sequencing was PBMCs. The V and J genes are TRBV7-9 and TRBJ2-7; D call uncertain. The CDR3, as DNA: TGCGCCAGCAGCTTAAGCCCCGGGTCCGGCTACGAGCAGTACTTC. This translates into CASSLSPGSGYEQYF.